The 12 T cell receptor beta chains below were found in one sample sequenced in a study of OX40 agonist ivuxolimab in advanced cancers. Clones were sequenced by immunoSEQ multiplex PCR, and TCRdb holds only the in-frame ones, with some missing. Of some 80,000 clones in the sample, just under 95% were seen once. This sample comprised CD4+ or CD8+ T cells sorted from blood, obtained in a trial of the OX40 agonist ivuxolimab. The receptors come from an adult with an advanced solid tumor such as melanoma, head and neck, liver or kidney cancer.

This chain joins TRBV6-6 and TRBJ1-4; D uncertain. Germline V gene lookup returns CDR1 MNHNY and CDR2 SVGAGI (reference sequence). The CDR3 spans 15 residues. V lost 2 bases and J 8 bases, leaving 15 bases between the germline ends. CDR3 nucleotides: TGTGCCAGCAGTTACGAAGGCTCGCTTGGAGAAAAACTGTTTTTT. This codes for CASSYEGSLGEKLFF.

J is TRBJ1-3 and V is TRBV5-1; no definite D call. The CDR3 length is 14 residues. V was pared by 0 bases and J by 0 bases, with 4 bases between. Germline assignment: CDR1 SGHRS and CDR2 YFSETQ. Written as DNA, the CDR3 is TGCGCCAGCAGCTTGGGGAGCTCTGGAAACACCATATATTTT. Its protein is CASSLGSSGNTIYF. Supplemented by reference TRBV5-1 and TRBJ1-3, the full variable domain reads KAGVTQTPRYLIKTRGQQVTLSCSPISGHRSVSWYQQTPGQGLQFLFEYFSETQRNKGNFPGRFSGRQFSNSRSEMNVSTLELGDSALYLCASSLGSSGNTIYFGEGSWLTVV.

This chain connects TRBV5-1 to TRBJ1-3; D gene unclear. Germline CDR1 reads SGHRS; CDR2 reads YFSETQ. CDR3 length: 15 amino acids. Trimming took 2 bases from V and 0 from J, leaving 9 bases between them. The CDR3 region is CASSLGSISGNTIYF. For the CDR3, the DNA is TGCGCCAGCAGCTTAGGCTCGATCTCTGGAAACACCATATATTTT. Based on the CDR3 plus reference TRBV5-1 and TRBJ1-3, the full variable domain is KAGVTQTPRYLIKTRGQQVTLSCSPISGHRSVSWYQQTPGQGLQFLFEYFSETQRNKGNFPGRFSGRQFSNSRSEMNVSTLELGDSALYLCASSLGSISGNTIYFGEGSWLTVV.

J is TRBJ2-7 and V is TRBV11-3; TRBD2 aligns across 12 bases. This CDR3 is built from 14 residues. Germline V gene data show CDR1 as SGHNT and CDR2 as YENEEA. J gave up 4 bases and V 4 bases, and 2 bases lay outside the gene matches. The CDR3 DNA follows: TGTGCCAGCAGCTCCGGGACTAGCGGGTACGAGCAGTACTTC. It encodes CASSSGTSGYEQYF.

This chain links TRBV11-3 with TRBJ2-1; TRBD2 matches at 12 bases. The germline V gene encodes CDR1 SGHNT and CDR2 YENEEA. The junction had 6 bases not matched to a gene; V was cut back by 1 base and J by 5 bases. The CDR3 is 17 amino acids. The CDR3 coding sequence is TGTGCCAGCAGCTTAGGGGTACTAGCGGGAGGTCACAATGAGCAGTTCTTC. It translates to CASSLGVLAGGHNEQFF.

The CDR3 protein is CASSNGGGTYEQYF. The CDR3 DNA reads TGTGCCAGCAGTAACGGGGGCGGGACCTACGAGCAGTACTTC. The chain is built from TRBV6-1 and TRBJ2-7; either TRBD1 or TRBD2 may fit D (6 bases each). The V end lost 5 bases, the J end lost 2 bases, and 13 bases lay between the germline ends. Germline values: CDR1 MNHNS, CDR2 SASEGT. CDR3 length: 14 amino acids.

The V call is TRBV7-3, the J call TRBJ2-7; unclear D gene. From germline, CDR1 is SGHTA and CDR2 FQGTGA. V was pared by 0 bases and J by 0 bases, with 12 bases between. This CDR3 spans 16 amino acids. The CDR3 DNA reads TGTGCCAGCAGCTTAACCCCGGTCGGTAGCTCCTACGAGCAGTACTTC. Residues: CASSLTPVGSSYEQYF. The complete variable domain, with remaining parts taken from reference TRBV7-3 and TRBJ2-7, reads GAGVSQTPSNKVTEKGKYVELRCDPISGHTALYWYRQSLGQGPEFLIYFQGTGAADDSGLPNDRFFAVRPEGSVSTLKIQRTERGDSAVYLCASSLTPVGSSYEQYFGPGTRLTVT.

This clone appeared a single time. The rearrangement uses TRBV6-1 and TRBJ2-3; no reliable D call. The germline V and J ends were trimmed by 7 bases and 1 base, with 6 bases remaining between them. Germline loops: CDR1 MNHNS, CDR2 SASEGT. This CDR3 is 12 amino acids long. The chain's CDR3 is CASILGTDTQYF. In DNA form, the CDR3 reads TGTGCCAGCATCCTGGGCACAGATACGCAGTATTTT.

The chain couples TRBV6-1 to TRBJ2-5, with D tentatively TRBD1 (6 bases). Germline V gene data show CDR1 as MNHNS and CDR2 as SASEGT. The CDR3 is 16 residues long. The germline V and J ends were trimmed by 4 bases and 5 bases, with 20 bases remaining between them. The CDR3 DNA sequence: TGTGCCAGCAGTGCCTTGACAGGCGCCCCGCTGGAGACCCAGTACTTC. Its translation is CASSALTGAPLETQYF.

The gene calls are TRBV11-3 and TRBJ2-2; D gene uncertain. Between the trimmed V and J ends, which lost 2 bases and 3 bases, there was a span of 10 bases. Germline V gene sequence: CDR1 SGHNT, CDR2 YENEEA. This CDR3 is built from 15 residues. The CDR3 loop reads CASSLSQDYTGELFF. CDR3 nucleotides: TGTGCCAGCAGCTTATCCCAGGATTACACCGGGGAGCTGTTTTTT.

The chain combines TRBV6-5 with TRBJ1-1; TRBD1 matches 10 bases. V shed 4 bases and J 3 bases; nucleotides not matched to a gene: 5. The germline CDR1 and CDR2 sequences are MNHEY and SVGAGI. The CDR3 consists of 15 residues. The CDR3 here is CASSSRQGAHTEAFF. The CDR3, as DNA: TGTGCCAGCAGTTCACGACAGGGGGCGCACACTGAAGCTTTCTTT.

The chain joins TRBV11-2 to TRBJ2-5; D remains unclear. The ends were cut back, 3 bases at V and 4 bases at J, with 9 bases in the middle. Per the germline V gene, CDR1 is SGHAT and CDR2 is FQNNGV. The CDR3 length is 13 residues. CDR3 sequence: CASSLGARETQYF. The CDR3 DNA reads TGTGCCAGCAGCTTGGGCGCTAGAGAGACCCAGTACTTC. Full variable domain (outside the CDR3, taken from reference TRBV11-2 and TRBJ2-5): EAGVAQSPRYKIIEKRQSVAFWCNPISGHATLYWYQQILGQGPKLLIQFQNNGVVDDSQLPKDRFSAERLKGVDSTLKIQPAKLEDSAVYLCASSLGARETQYFGPGTRLLVL.